This record covers a single T cell receptor (beta chain). As processed by the authors: The authors estimated nucleated cell counts from reference gene primer amplification. This table comes from immunoSEQ multiplex PCR, and its TCRdb copy is limited to in-frame clones, with some not included. V and J calls and clone size are those listed in that table; D and trimming were worked out from the DNA. Of 50,000 to 65,000 clones detected, roughly 80% appear once; the ten largest clones hold 5.3%. These data originate in a study of blood T cell repertoires in COVID-19. As for the study in general: The analysed material was cDNA or gDNA that came from T cells, B-cell-depleted T cells, or PBMCs.

V was pared by 4 bases and J by 14 bases, with 14 bases between. Germline V gene sequence: CDR1 SNHLY, CDR2 FYNNEI. CDR3 length equals 11 residues. The chain carries TRBV2 and TRBJ1-2, with a possible D match to TRBD1 (5 bases). This sequence originates from a man in his 70s with acute or convalescent COVID-19. The specimen was peripheral blood. The CDR3: CASSVGTGGTF. As DNA, the CDR3 is TGTGCCAGCAGTGTGGGGACGGGGGGTACCTTC.